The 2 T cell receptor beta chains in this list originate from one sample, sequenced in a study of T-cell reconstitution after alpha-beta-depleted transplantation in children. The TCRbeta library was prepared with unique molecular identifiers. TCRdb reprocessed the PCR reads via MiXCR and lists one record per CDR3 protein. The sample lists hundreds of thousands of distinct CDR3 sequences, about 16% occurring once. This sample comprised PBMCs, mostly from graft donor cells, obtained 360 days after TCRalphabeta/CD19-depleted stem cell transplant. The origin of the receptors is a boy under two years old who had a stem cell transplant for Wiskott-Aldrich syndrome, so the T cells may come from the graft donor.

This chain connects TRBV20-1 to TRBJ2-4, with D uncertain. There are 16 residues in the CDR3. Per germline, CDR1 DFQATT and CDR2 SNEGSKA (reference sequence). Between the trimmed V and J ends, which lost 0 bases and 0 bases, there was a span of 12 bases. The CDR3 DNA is TGCAGTGCTAGAGATTTAATAGGGCGAGCCAAAAACATTCAGTACTTC. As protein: CSARDLIGRAKNIQYF.

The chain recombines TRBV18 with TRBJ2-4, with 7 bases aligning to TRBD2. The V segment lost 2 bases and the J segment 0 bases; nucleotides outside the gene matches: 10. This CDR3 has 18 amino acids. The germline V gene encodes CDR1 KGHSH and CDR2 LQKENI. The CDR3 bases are TGTGCCAGCTCACCAACCCTGGGGGGGAGACTAGCCAAAAACATTCAGTACTTC. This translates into CASSPTLGGRLAKNIQYF. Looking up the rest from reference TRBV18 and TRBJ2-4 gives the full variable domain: NAGVMQNPRHLVRRRGQEARLRCSPMKGHSHVYWYRQLPEEGLKFMVYLQKENIIDESGMPKERFSAEFPKEGPSILRIQQVVRGDSAAYFCASSPTLGGRLAKNIQYFGAGTRLSVL.